This T cell receptor beta chain was sequenced during a study of cytomegalovirus exposure and HLA in healthy donors listed by TCRdb under 2017. Context from the whole study: A later analysis indicated that the 120 validation repertoires were generated on the platform also employed for the roughly 720 repertoires of the first cohort. The study was designed to test whether signatures of past pathogen exposure could be identified by cataloging public T cell receptors. A separate validation cohort of 100 to 150 different subjects was used in addition to the approximately 700-subject first cohort. High-throughput TCR immunosequencing, statistical association of individual TCRs with disease status, and machine learning were combined to predict cytomegalovirus infection status.

Broad study findings and their caveats: In vitro tests confirmed that a few of the cytomegalovirus-associated TCR beta chains recognize cytomegalovirus antigens. The study gave a list of under 200 TCR beta chains associated with cytomegalovirus. It was suggested by the authors that the approach could potentially be generalized to other disease states and immunological phenotypes. A later analysis had no HLA typing for the validation cohort, so co-occurrence there was scored across all 110 or so repertoires. Most TCR sequences were seen in very few donors, while some public TCRs were found in many individuals. In both the original and validation cohorts, the classifier was reported to diagnose cytomegalovirus status with high specificity and sensitivity. A later analysis found that TCRs clustered in the first cohort also tended to co-occur in the 110 or so validation repertoires, with approximately 94% of cluster scores above 0.

Libraries were built with the immunoSEQ multiplex PCR assay. The published analysis was carried out like this. A statistical classification framework was built to diagnose cytomegalovirus status from the catalog of TCR beta chain sequences. TCRdb took over this immuneACCESS table, retaining in-frame rearrangements with V and J assigned. Such tables are incomplete; in checked studies, under half of the missing clones stem from an unresolved V gene, and the remainder is unexplained. The DNA gave D and trimming, while V, J and clone size come from that table. The table for this sample lists more than 85,000 clones; around 87% of them were counted only once. Jointly, the top ten make up approximately 1.4% of the sample. Compared with germline, V lacks 0 bases and J lacks 8 bases; bases without a gene match: 7. CDR1 and CDR2 (MGHRA, YSYEKL) derive from the germline V gene. There are 16 amino acids in the CDR3, from cysteine to phenylalanine inclusive. The retained sequence is limited to the CDR3, 48 bases, with the frame set at the first base.

For this clone: No antigen is known for it. No base quality information exists; no much larger clone differs at one position.

The donors were included in the validation cohort of 130 or so subjects, a group kept apart from the approximately 650-subject first cohort. The sequenced sample was PBMCs. The sequence derives from a woman younger than 45 in good health and CMV-seropositive. The V gene is TRBV4-1 and the J gene is TRBJ2-1; TRBD2 lines up with 10 middle nucleotides. This receptor has the CDR3 CASSQDMASGSYEQFF. The base sequence is TGCGCCAGCAGCCAAGATATGGCTAGCGGGAGCTATGAGCAGTTCTTC.